Listed below are T cell receptor beta chains from one sample, sequenced in a study of control samples from healthy donors and cancer patients. Sequencing used immunoSEQ multiplex PCR; TCRdb keeps in-frame clones, though not all of them. Here the sample spans 50,000 to 75,000 clones, nearly 90% being singletons. The sequenced sample consisted of PBMCs. These receptor sequences come from a man in his sixties with colorectal cancer. The CDR3 runs from the conserved cysteine through the conserved F or W. D genes are given only for firm matches. Only part of the rows carry a size: once, few, many, or a class if the clone is expanded.

V	J	size	D	DNA	CDR3
TRBV10-1	TRBJ1-5	.	.	TGCGCCAGCAGCACCAGTCATAGCAATCAGCCCCAGCATTTT	CASSTSHSNQPQHF
TRBV19	TRBJ2-4	.	.	TGTGCCAGTAGTTCAGCAAACATTCAGTACTTC	CASSSANIQYF
TRBV27	TRBJ2-3	once	.	TGTGCCAGCAGTCGCCAGGTGAGCACAGATACGCAGTATTTT	CASSRQVSTDTQYF
TRBV19	TRBJ1-5	.	.	TGTGCCAGTAGTCGAGGGCAGGGGCGATTCAATCAGCCCCAGCATTTT	CASSRGQGRFNQPQHF
TRBV7-9	TRBJ1-1	once	.	TGTGCCACTTTACAGGGTGGGGACACTGAAGCTTTCTTT	CATLQGGDTEAFF
TRBV9	TRBJ2-4	.	.	TGTGCCAGCAGCTTCCGACTGAAGGGGGGGCTACTATTAACCAAAAACATTCAGTACTTC	CASSFRLKGGLLLTKNIQYF
TRBV25-1	TRBJ1-1	.	TRBD1	TGTGCCAGCAGTGGGGGGACAGGGGGCAAAAGGGAAGCTTTCTTT	CASSGGTGGKREAFF
TRBV4-1	TRBJ2-7	.	.	TGCGCCATCTCAGGTCACTCCTACGAGCAGTACTTC	CAISGHSYEQYF
TRBV4-2	TRBJ2-2	.	TRBD2	TGTGCCAGCAGCCAAGAAATACTAGCGGGGACCGGGGAGCTGTTTTTT	CASSQEILAGTGELFF
TRBV7-9	TRBJ2-7	.	.	TGTGCCAGCAGCCCTGATCCCGGCTCCTACGAGCAGTACTTC	CASSPDPGSYEQYF
TRBV18	TRBJ2-7	.	TRBD2	TGTGCCAGCTCACCAGCCCTAGCGGGGGCCTCCTCCTACGAGCAGTACTTC	CASSPALAGASSYEQYF
TRBV19	TRBJ2-3	.	TRBD1	TGTGCCAGTAGTATAGGACAGGGCGTTGCAGATACGCAGTATTTT	CASSIGQGVADTQYF
TRBV4-1	TRBJ1-2	.	.	TGCGCCAGCAGCCTCGACAGGCTCAACTATGGCTACACCTTC	CASSLDRLNYGYTF
TRBV5-1	TRBJ2-3	.	.	TGCGCCAGCAGCCGGACTACGAGGGATACGCAGTATTTT	CASSRTTRDTQYF
TRBV7-2	TRBJ1-4	.	TRBD1	TGTGCCAGCAGCTTAACAGGGGTTGGTGAAAAACTGTTTTTT	CASSLTGVGEKLFF
TRBV5-1	TRBJ1-2	.	.	TGCGCCAGCAGCTTGGTGGCGGACTATGGCTACACCTTC	CASSLVADYGYTF
TRBV5-5	TRBJ2-6	.	TRBD1	TGTGCCAGCAGCTTGGAGGGTTCGGGACAGGGGTGGACTGGGGCCAACGTCCTGACTTTC	CASSLEGSGQGWTGANVLTF
TRBV9	TRBJ1-2	.	.	TGTGCCAGCAGCGTAAATGAACGAGGCTACACCTTC	CASSVNERGYTF
TRBV7-2	TRBJ1-1	once	.	TGTGCCAGCAGCTTAATGTCAGGGGTAGTGAACACTGAAGCTTTCTTT	CASSLMSGVVNTEAFF
TRBV28	TRBJ1-5	once	.	TGTGCCAGCATCGCGAGGGTCCGGGGGCTGAGCAATCAGCCCCAGCATTTT	CASIARVRGLSNQPQHF
TRBV11-2	TRBJ2-3	once	.	TGTGCCAGCAGCCCGAGGGGAGCTAGCACAGATACGCAGTATTTT	CASSPRGASTDTQYF
TRBV2	TRBJ2-1	.	.	TGTGCCAGCAGTGAAAGGGGGACCTCCTACAATGAGCAGTTCTTC	CASSERGTSYNEQFF
TRBV5-1	TRBJ2-5	once	.	TGCGCCAGCAGCTTTAGTCCCGAGTTGCAAGAGACCCAGTACTTC	CASSFSPELQETQYF
TRBV11-3	TRBJ2-5	.	TRBD1	TGTGCCAGCAGCCCCCGGACAGGAAGCCAAGAGACCCAGTACTTC	CASSPRTGSQETQYF
TRBV5-8	TRBJ1-4	.	.	TGTGCCAGCAGCTTGGGGGACGCGGGGGAAAAACTGTTTTTT	CASSLGDAGEKLFF
TRBV7-4	TRBJ1-4	.	.	TGTGCCAGCCCCCCACAGGATAGGGGGAGCGACAATGAAAAACTGTTTTTT	CASPPQDRGSDNEKLFF
TRBV7-2	TRBJ2-7	.	TRBD2	TGTGCCAGCAGCATGACAGCGGGGCTGAGCTCCTACGAGCAGTACTTC	CASSMTAGLSSYEQYF
TRBV6-2/TRBV6-3	TRBJ2-2	.	TRBD1	TGTGCCAGCAGTTACTCGGGCTTTGACAGGGCGAACACCGGGGAGCTGTTTTTT	CASSYSGFDRANTGELFF
TRBV7-9	TRBJ2-7	.	.	TGTGCCAGCAGCCCCTACCCGCAGGGTGAGCAGTACTTC	CASSPYPQGEQYF
TRBV4-3	TRBJ2-7	.	.	TGCGCCAGCAGCCAAGAGTCCTCAACGGGAGCCTACGAGCAGTACTTC	CASSQESSTGAYEQYF
TRBV18	TRBJ2-3	.	.	TGTGCCAGCTCACCACGGGCAGGGACGAGAGATACGCAGTATTTT	CASSPRAGTRDTQYF
TRBV10-2	TRBJ2-1	.	TRBD1	TGCGCCAGCAGGGCTAACAGGGGCTACAATGAGCAGTTCTTC	CASRANRGYNEQFF
TRBV27	TRBJ1-1	.	.	TGTGCCAGCAAATCAGGGGTCGGGGCGCTTATGAACACTGAAGCTTTCTTT	CASKSGVGALMNTEAFF
TRBV30	TRBJ1-3	once	.	TGTGCCTGGAGTGCCTCGACGAGAAACACCATATATTTT	CAWSASTRNTIYF
TRBV12-3/TRBV12-4	TRBJ1-2	.	.	TGTGCCAGCAGTTTAGCAGCCCCTCTATTATTC	CASSLAAPLLF
TRBV7-3	TRBJ2-1	few	.	TGTGCCAGCAGCTTAAGCTGGGGAGTGAGCAATGAGCAGTTCTTC	CASSLSWGVSNEQFF
TRBV11-3	TRBJ2-3	.	.	TGTGCCAGCAGCCAGCCGGTGGTGGATACGCAGTATTTT	CASSQPVVDTQYF
TRBV15	TRBJ2-5	.	.	TGTGCCACCAGAGGACTCGCGACGGGAGAGGGGACCCAGTACTTC	CATRGLATGEGTQYF
TRBV5-5	TRBJ1-5	.	.	TGTGCCAGCAGCTTGGTAGCAGGGCCGGGCAGCAATCAGCCCCAGCATTTT	CASSLVAGPGSNQPQHF
TRBV4-1	TRBJ2-7	few	.	TGCGCCAGCAGCCAAGCCGACACCTCCTACGAGCAGTACTTC	CASSQADTSYEQYF
TRBV7-9	TRBJ2-1	.	.	TGTGCCAGCAGCTTAGTGGTCAACTGGGATGAGCAGTTCTTC	CASSLVVNWDEQFF
TRBV27	TRBJ2-7	few	.	TGTGCCAGCAGTGAGGGGGGAAGGGCCGAGCAGTACTTC	CASSEGGRAEQYF
TRBV6-5	TRBJ2-5	.	TRBD2	TGTGCCAGCAGGACCGCAACTAGCGGGGGGAGGACCCAGTACTTC	CASRTATSGGRTQYF
TRBV5-1	TRBJ2-7	.	.	TGCGCCAGCAGCCCCGGGTTGGGTCACGACGAGCAGTACTTC	CASSPGLGHDEQYF
TRBV5-4	TRBJ1-2	.	.	TGTGCCAGCAGCTTGTCACAGGCGGGTGGCTACACCTTC	CASSLSQAGGYTF
TRBV9	TRBJ2-3	.	.	TGTGCCAGCAGCGCCAGAGGGGGAAACACAGATACGCAGTATTTT	CASSARGGNTDTQYF
TRBV9	TRBJ1-5	.	.	TGTGCCAGCAGCGTAGCAGCCCCCGGGGAGGGGAGCAAGCCCCAGCATTTT	CASSVAAPGEGSKPQHF
TRBV19	TRBJ2-1	.	TRBD1	TGTGCCAGTAGTCCCCGGACAGGGAGAACCCAAAATGAGCAGTTCTTC	CASSPRTGRTQNEQFF
TRBV18	TRBJ1-6	.	.	TGTGCCAGCTCACAGCAGGGGCCTAATTCACCCCTCCACTTT	CASSQQGPNSPLHF
TRBV27	TRBJ2-3	.	TRBD2	TGTGCCAGCATCCTGAGTGGGACTAGAAGCACAGATACGCAGTATTTT	CASILSGTRSTDTQYF
TRBV6-5	TRBJ2-7	.	TRBD2	TGTGCCAGCAGTTACTCTACTAGCGGGGGGATCTACGAGCAGTACTTC	CASSYSTSGGIYEQYF
TRBV11-3	TRBJ2-2	.	.	TGTGCCAGCAGCTTAGACCAACCGGGCACCGGGGAGCTGTTTTTT	CASSLDQPGTGELFF
TRBV19	TRBJ2-2	.	.	TGTGCCAGTAAATTCAGGTCCCCCGGGGAGCTGTTTTTT	CASKFRSPGELFF
TRBV10-3	TRBJ1-1	once	.	TGTGCCATCAGTGAGGGGGAGGGAGACACTGAAGCTTTCTTT	CAISEGEGDTEAFF
TRBV10-1	TRBJ1-1	.	TRBD1	TGCGCCAGCAGCTACAGGGGACGCAACACTGAAGCTTTCTTT	CASSYRGRNTEAFF
TRBV12-3/TRBV12-4	TRBJ1-2	.	TRBD1	TGTGCCAGCAGTGCCCTCAGGGGGCGAGGCTACACCTTC	CASSALRGRGYTF